This T cell receptor (beta chain) was observed in a study of cytomegalovirus exposure and HLA in healthy donors. Amplification used 60 Vbeta primers and 13 Jbeta primers. How the authors handled the data: Later analysis identified 80 million to 90 million unique TCR beta chains, approximately 10 million shared. Profiling relied on immunoSEQ multiplex PCR, and the TCRdb table lists in-frame clones only, not all of them. V, J and clone size reflect that table, while D and trimming were determined from the DNA. The sample gives roughly 180,000 clones, 80% of which show up once; about 7% is in the top ten. The receptor was derived from a young man in good health and CMV-seropositive. Sequenced material: PBMCs.

The DNA of the CDR3 is TGTGCCAGCAGCTCACCCTCGGGACAGCAGGGAGATACGCAGTATTTT. The encoded protein is CASSSPSGQQGDTQYF. V gene TRBV11-3 combines with J gene TRBJ2-3; TRBD1 matches 7 bases. The CDR3 runs 16 residues. The V and J ends lost 4 bases and 5 bases, in that order; junction bases with no gene match: 12. Germline-derived CDR1 and CDR2 are SGHNT and YENEEA. The whole variable domain, filled in from reference TRBV11-3 and TRBJ2-3, reads EAGVVQSPRYKIIEKKQPVAFWCNPISGHNTLYWYLQNLGQGPELLIRYENEEAVDDSQLPKDRFSAERLKGVDSTLKIQPAELGDSAVYLCASSSPSGQQGDTQYFGPGTRLTVL.